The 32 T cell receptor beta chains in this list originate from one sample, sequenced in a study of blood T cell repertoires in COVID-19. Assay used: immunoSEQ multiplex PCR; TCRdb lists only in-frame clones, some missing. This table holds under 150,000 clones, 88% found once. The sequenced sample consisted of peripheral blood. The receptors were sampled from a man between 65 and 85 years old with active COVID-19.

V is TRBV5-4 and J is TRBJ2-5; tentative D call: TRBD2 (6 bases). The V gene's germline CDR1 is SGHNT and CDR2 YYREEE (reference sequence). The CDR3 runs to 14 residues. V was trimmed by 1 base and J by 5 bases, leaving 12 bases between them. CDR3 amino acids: CASSLKGLWETQYF. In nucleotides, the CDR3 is TGTGCCAGCAGCTTGAAGGGACTTTGGGAGACCCAGTACTTC.

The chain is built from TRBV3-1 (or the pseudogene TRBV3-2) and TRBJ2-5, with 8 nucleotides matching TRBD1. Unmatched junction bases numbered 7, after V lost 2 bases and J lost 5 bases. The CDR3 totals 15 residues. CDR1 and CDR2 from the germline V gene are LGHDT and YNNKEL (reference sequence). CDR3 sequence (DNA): TGTGCCAGCAGCCAATTTCAGGGGGCGCGGGAGACCCAGTACTTC. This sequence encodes CASSQFQGARETQYF.

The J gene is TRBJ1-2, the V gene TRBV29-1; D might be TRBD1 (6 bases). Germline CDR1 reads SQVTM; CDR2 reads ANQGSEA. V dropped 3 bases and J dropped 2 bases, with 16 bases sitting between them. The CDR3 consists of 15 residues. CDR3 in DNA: TGCAGCGTTGAGTCGGCAGGGGCACTGAACTATGGCTACACCTTC. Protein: CSVESAGALNYGYTF.

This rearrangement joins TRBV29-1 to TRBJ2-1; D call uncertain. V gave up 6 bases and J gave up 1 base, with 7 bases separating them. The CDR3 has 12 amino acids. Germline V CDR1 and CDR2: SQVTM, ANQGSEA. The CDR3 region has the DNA TGCAGCGTGCCAGGTTCCTACAATGAGCAGTTCTTC. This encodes CSVPGSYNEQFF.

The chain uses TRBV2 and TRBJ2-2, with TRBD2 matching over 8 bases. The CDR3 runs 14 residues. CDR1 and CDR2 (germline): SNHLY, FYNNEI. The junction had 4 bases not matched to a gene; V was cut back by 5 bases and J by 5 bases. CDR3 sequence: CASSPGLVTGELFF. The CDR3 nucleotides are TGTGCCAGCAGTCCGGGACTAGTAACCGGGGAGCTGTTTTTT.

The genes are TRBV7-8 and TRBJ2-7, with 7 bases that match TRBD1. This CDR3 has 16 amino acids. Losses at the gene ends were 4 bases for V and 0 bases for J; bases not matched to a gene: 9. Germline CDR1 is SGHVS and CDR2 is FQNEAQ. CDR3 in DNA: TGTGCCAGCAGCTCTCTCCAGGGGGACATCTCCTACGAGCAGTACTTC. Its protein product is CASSSLQGDISYEQYF.

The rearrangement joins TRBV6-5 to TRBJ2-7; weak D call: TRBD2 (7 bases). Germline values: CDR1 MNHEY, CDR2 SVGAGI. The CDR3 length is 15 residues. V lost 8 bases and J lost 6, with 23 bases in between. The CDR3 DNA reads TGTGCCAGCGCCCAAGGAAGGGGGAGGGCCTTCGAGCAGTACTTC. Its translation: CASAQGRGRAFEQYF.

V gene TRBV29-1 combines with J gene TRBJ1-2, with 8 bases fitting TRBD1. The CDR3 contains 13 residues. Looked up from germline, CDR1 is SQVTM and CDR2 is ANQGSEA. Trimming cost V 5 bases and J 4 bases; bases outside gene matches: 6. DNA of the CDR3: TGCAGCGTTAGAGGACAGGGCTCCTATGGCTACACCTTC. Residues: CSVRGQGSYGYTF.

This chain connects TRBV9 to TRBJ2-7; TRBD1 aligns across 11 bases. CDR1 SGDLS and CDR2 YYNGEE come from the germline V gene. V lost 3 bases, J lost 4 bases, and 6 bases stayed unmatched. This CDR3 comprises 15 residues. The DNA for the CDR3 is TGTGCCAGCAGCGCTGGGACAGGGGGTCTGTACGAGCAGTACTTC. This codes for CASSAGTGGLYEQYF.

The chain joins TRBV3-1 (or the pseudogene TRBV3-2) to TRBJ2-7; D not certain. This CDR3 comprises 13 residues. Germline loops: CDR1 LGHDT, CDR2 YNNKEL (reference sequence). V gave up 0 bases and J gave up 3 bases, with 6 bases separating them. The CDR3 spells CASSQDYGYEQYF. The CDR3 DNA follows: TGTGCCAGCAGCCAAGATTACGGCTACGAGCAGTACTTC.

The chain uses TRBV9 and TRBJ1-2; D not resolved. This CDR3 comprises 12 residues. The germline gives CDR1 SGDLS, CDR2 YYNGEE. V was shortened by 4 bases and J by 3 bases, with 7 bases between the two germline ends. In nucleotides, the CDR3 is TGTGCCAGCAGCTCTACGGACTATGGCTACACCTTC. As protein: CASSSTDYGYTF.

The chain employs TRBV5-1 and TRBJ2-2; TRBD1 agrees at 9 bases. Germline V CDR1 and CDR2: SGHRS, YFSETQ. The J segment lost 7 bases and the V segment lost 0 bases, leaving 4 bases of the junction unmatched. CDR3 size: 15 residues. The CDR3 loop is CASSLVPTGGGELFF. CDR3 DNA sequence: TGCGCCAGCAGCTTGGTTCCGACAGGGGGCGGGGAGCTGTTTTTT.

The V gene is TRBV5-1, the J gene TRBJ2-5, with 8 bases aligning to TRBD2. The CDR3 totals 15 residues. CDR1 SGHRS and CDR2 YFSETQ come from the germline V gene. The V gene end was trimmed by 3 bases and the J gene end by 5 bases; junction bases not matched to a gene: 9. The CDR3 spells CASSSRVAGPETQYF. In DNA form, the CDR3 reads TGCGCCAGCAGCTCCCGAGTAGCGGGACCGGAGACCCAGTACTTC.

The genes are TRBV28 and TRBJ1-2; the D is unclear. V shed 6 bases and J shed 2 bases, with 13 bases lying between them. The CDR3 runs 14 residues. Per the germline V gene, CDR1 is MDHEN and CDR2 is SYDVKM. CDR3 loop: CASSTSTPNYGYTF. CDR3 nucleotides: TGTGCCAGCAGCACCTCGACTCCCAACTATGGCTACACCTTC.

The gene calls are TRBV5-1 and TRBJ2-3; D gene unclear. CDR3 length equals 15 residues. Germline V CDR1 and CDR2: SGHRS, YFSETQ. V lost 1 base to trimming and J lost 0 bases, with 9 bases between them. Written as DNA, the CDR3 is TGCGCCAGCAGCTTGCAGGCAGCTAGCACAGATACGCAGTATTTT. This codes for CASSLQAASTDTQYF.

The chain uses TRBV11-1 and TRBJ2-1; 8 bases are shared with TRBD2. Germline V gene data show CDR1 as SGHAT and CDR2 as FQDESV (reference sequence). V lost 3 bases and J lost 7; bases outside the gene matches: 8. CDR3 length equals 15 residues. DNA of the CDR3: TGTGCCAGCAGCTTTAGGCGGGGGGACCTTAATGAGCAGTTCTTC. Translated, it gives CASSFRRGDLNEQFF.

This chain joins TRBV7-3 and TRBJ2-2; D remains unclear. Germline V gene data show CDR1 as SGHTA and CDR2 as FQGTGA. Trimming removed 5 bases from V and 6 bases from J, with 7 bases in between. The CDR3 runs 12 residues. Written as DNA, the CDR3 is TGTGCCAGCAGCCTACGGGCCGGGGAGCTGTTTTTT. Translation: CASSLRAGELFF.

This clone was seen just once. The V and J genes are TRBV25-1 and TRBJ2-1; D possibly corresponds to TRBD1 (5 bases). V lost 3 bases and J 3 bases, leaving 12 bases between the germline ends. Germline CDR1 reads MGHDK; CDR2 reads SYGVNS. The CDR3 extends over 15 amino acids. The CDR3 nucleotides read TGTGCCAGCAGTGAGGGCGGACAAAACTACAATGAGCAGTTCTTC. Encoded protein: CASSEGGQNYNEQFF. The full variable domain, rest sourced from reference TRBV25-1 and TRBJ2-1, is EADIYQTPRYLVIGTGKKITLECSQTMGHDKMYWYQQDPGMELHLIHYSYGVNSTEKGDLSSESTVSRIRTEHFPLTLESARPSHTSQYLCASSEGGQNYNEQFFGPGTRLTVL.

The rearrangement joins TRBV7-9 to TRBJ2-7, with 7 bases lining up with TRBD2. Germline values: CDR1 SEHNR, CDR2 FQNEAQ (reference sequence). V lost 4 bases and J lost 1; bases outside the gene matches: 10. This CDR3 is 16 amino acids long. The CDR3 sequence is CASSSRDYPKSYEQYF. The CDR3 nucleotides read TGTGCCAGCAGCTCAAGGGACTACCCTAAATCCTACGAGCAGTACTTC.

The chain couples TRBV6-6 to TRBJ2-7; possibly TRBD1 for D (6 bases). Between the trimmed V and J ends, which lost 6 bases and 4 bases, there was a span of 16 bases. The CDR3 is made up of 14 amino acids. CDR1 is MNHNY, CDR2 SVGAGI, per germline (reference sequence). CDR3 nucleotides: TGTGCCAGCAGGGAAACAGGGAGTACTTACGAGCAGTACTTC. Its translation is CASRETGSTYEQYF.

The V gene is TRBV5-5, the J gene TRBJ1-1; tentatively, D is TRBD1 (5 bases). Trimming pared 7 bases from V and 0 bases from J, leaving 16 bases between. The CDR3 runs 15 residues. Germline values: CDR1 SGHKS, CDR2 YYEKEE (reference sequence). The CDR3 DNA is TGTGCCAGCGGGCTTCAGGGCAGGATGAACACTGAAGCTTTCTTT. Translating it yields CASGLQGRMNTEAFF.

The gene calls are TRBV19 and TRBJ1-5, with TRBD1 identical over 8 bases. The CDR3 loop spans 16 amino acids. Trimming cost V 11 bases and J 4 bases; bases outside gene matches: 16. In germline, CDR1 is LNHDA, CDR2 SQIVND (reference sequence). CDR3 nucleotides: TGTGCCGCCTCGAACCTTCGACAGGGGATGAATCAGCCCCAGCATTTT. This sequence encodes CAASNLRQGMNQPQHF.

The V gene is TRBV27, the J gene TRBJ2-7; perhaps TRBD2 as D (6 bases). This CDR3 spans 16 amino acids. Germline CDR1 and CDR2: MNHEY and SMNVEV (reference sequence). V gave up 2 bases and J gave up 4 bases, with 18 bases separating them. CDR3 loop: CASSLKGGGRDYEQYF. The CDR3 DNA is TGTGCCAGCAGTTTAAAAGGTGGAGGGCGGGATTACGAGCAGTACTTC.

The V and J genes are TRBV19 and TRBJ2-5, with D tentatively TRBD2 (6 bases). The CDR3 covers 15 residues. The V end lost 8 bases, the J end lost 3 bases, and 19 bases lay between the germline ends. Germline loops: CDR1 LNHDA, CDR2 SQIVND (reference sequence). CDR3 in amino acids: CASDRTGLGKETQYF. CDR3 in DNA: TGTGCCAGTGACCGCACGGGACTCGGTAAAGAGACCCAGTACTTC.

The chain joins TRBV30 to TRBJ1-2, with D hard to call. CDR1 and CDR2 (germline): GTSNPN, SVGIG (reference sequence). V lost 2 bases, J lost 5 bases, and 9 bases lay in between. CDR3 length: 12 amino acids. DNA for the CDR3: TGTGCCTGGAGTCCCCGAGGGTATGGCTACACCTTC. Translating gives CAWSPRGYGYTF.

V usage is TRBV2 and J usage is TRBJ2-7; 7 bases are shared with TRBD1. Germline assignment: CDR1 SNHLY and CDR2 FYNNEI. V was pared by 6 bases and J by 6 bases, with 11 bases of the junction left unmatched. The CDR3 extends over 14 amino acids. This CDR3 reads CASRGDREFSEQYF. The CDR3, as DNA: TGTGCCAGCAGGGGGGACAGAGAATTCTCCGAGCAGTACTTC.

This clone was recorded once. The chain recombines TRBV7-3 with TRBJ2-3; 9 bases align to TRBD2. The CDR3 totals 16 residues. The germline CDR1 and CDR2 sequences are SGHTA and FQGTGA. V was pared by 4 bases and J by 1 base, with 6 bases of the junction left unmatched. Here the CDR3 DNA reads TGTGCCAGCAGCTCAACGGCGGGAGGGGGCACAGATACGCAGTATTTT. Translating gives CASSSTAGGGTDTQYF.

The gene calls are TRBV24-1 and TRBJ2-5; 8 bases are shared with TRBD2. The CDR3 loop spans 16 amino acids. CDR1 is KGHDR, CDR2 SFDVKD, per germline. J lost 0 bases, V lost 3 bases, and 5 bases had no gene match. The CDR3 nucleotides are TGTGCCACCAGTGATCCGGGGGGGGCGAACCAAGAGACCCAGTACTTC. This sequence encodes CATSDPGGANQETQYF.

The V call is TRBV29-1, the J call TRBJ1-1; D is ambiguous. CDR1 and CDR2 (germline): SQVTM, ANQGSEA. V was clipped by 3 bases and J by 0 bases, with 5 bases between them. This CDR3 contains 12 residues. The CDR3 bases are TGCAGCGTTGAGAGGATGAACACTGAAGCTTTCTTT. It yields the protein CSVERMNTEAFF.

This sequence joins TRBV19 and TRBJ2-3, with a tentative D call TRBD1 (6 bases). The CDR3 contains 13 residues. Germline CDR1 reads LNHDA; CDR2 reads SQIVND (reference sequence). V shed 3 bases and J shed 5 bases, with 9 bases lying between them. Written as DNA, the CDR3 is TGTGCCAGTAGTATGGACAGACGAGATACGCAGTATTTT. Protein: CASSMDRRDTQYF.

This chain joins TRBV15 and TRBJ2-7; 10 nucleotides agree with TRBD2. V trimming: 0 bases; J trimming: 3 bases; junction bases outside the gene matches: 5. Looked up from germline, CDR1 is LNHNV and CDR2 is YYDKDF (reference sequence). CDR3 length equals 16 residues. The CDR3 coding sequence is TGTGCCACCAGCAGAGATAGTAGGACTAGCGGCTACGAGCAGTACTTC. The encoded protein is CATSRDSRTSGYEQYF.

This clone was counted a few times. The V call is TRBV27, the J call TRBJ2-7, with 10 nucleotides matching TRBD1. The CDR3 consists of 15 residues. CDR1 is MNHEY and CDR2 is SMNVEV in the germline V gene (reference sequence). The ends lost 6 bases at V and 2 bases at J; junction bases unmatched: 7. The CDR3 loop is CASSFRDRGPYEQYF. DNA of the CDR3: TGTGCCAGCAGCTTCCGGGACAGGGGACCCTACGAGCAGTACTTC.